The 3 T cell receptor beta chains below were found in one sample sequenced in a study of post-analysis software for immune sequencing data. No antigen has been identified for these receptors. Unique molecular identifiers had been added to the TCR beta cDNA libraries. One entry per CDR3 protein, called by TCRdb with MiXCR from the PCR reads. Here the sample spans hundreds of thousands of distinct CDR3 sequences, approximately 50% being singletons. The study, taken as a whole, reports: There were about five TRBV segments more frequent in patients than controls, and TRBV5-6, TRBV5-1 and TRBV20-1 were among them.

What was sequenced was blood. The receptors here all came from a girl aged 10 to 17 with multiple sclerosis.

A remark on this clonotype: Possible read error: a much larger clone is one base away. The rearrangement joins TRBV9 to TRBJ2-5; TRBD2 might be the D (6 bases). The DNA end is more similar to TRBJ2-7, so the J call may be wrong. Germline CDR1 is SGDLS and CDR2 is YYNGEE. This CDR3 has 14 amino acids. This CDR3 is CASNLGTPRDEQYF. CDR3 coding DNA: TGTGCCAGCAACCTCGGGACTCCTCGGGACGAGCAGTACTTC.

This clonotype was counted only a few times. The rearrangement joins TRBV5-4 to TRBJ2-7, with D perhaps matching TRBD1 or TRBD2 (5 bases each). The germline CDR1 and CDR2 sequences are SGHNT and YYREEE (reference sequence). This CDR3 has 11 residues. Trimming took 4 bases from V and 7 from J, leaving 9 bases between them. DNA for the CDR3: TGTGCCAGCAGCCGCGAGGGGGAGCAGTACTTC. Amino acids: CASSREGEQYF.

The sample holds one count of this clonotype. The V and J genes are TRBV10-3 and TRBJ2-3; D perhaps matches TRBD1 (5 bases). Germline lookup yields CDR1 ENHRY and CDR2 SYGVKD. Trimming removed 4 bases at V and 2 bases at J, with 7 bases between. This CDR3 region has 13 residues. The CDR3 reads CAISGTPTDTQYF. The CDR3 DNA reads as TGTGCCATCAGTGGGACACCCACAGATACGCAGTATTTT.